The 19 T cell receptor beta chains below all came from one sample that was sequenced in a study of Graves' ophthalmopathy and Graves' hyperthyroidism. The sequenced template was RNA, covering the TCR beta CDR3 region. An opening RT-PCR round employed HTBI primers and preceded a second-round multiplex PCR. TCRdb re-called the multiplex PCR reads with MiXCR, one entry per CDR3 protein. The data hold around 1.1 million distinct CDR3 sequences, with around a third observed a single time. The sample taken for sequencing was peripheral blood or thyroid tissue (not recorded which). These receptors were collected from an adult man with Graves' hyperthyroidism.

This clonotype was seen a handful of times. CDR3 protein: CASSTRGGHTEAFF. CDR3 nucleotide sequence: TGTGCCAGTAGTACCAGAGGGGGCCACACTGAAGCTTTCTTT. The rearrangement joins TRBV19 to TRBJ1-1; 7 bases line up with TRBD1. Germline-derived CDR1 and CDR2 are LNHDA and SQIVND (reference sequence). The CDR3 has 14 amino acids. V gave up 4 bases and J gave up 3 bases; unmatched junction bases: 5. The full variable domain, rest sourced from reference TRBV19 and TRBJ1-1, is DGGITQSPKYLFRKEGQNVTLSCEQNLNHDAMYWYRQDPGQGLRLIYYSQIVNDFQKGDIAEGYSVSREKKESFPLTVTSAQKNPTAFYLCASSTRGGHTEAFFGQGTRLTVV.

CDR3 in amino acids: CASSFSTLQTQYF. The CDR3 DNA is TGTGCCAGCAGCTTCTCAACTTTGCAGACCCAGTACTTC. The chain couples TRBV7-9 to TRBJ2-5, with D unclear. The CDR3 runs 13 residues. V was pared by 3 bases and J by 6 bases, with 11 bases between. The germline V gene has CDR1 SEHNR and CDR2 FQNEAQ (reference sequence). Full variable domain (rest looked up from reference TRBV7-9 and TRBJ2-5): DTGVSQNPRHKITKRGQNVTFRCDPISEHNRLYWYRQTLGQGPEFLTYFQNEAQLEKSRLLSDRFSAERPKGSFSTLEIQRTEQGDSAMYLCASSFSTLQTQYFGPGTRLLVL.

This clonotype was counted a few times. The chain joins TRBV7-2 to TRBJ2-7, with TRBD1 identical over 9 bases. Losses at the gene ends were 5 bases for V and 3 bases for J; bases not matched to a gene: 17. This CDR3 is 18 amino acids long. CDR1 and CDR2 from the germline V gene are SGHTA and FQGNSA. Here the CDR3 DNA reads TGTGCCAGCAGCCAAAAGCGTGGGACAGGGATTCTTTTCTACGAGCAGTACTTC. This codes for CASSQKRGTGILFYEQYF.

This chain connects TRBV10-3 to TRBJ2-7; D perhaps matches TRBD1 (7 bases). V was pared by 10 bases and J by 3 bases, with 16 bases between. This CDR3 contains 13 residues. In germline, CDR1 is ENHRY, CDR2 SYGVKD. CDR3 amino acids: CASGHRGGYEQYF. CDR3 nucleotide sequence: TGTGCCAGCGGCCACAGGGGAGGCTACGAGCAGTACTTC.

This clonotype was counted at least ten times. The V and J genes are TRBV7-2 and TRBJ1-1, with D perhaps matching TRBD1 (5 bases). Germline V gives CDR1 SGHTA, CDR2 FQGNSA. This CDR3 is built from 14 residues. The V gene lost 5 bases and the J gene lost 6 bases, with 16 bases spanning the gap. This CDR3 reads CASSPQQVHSEAFF. CDR3 in DNA: TGTGCCAGCAGCCCTCAACAGGTGCACTCTGAAGCTTTCTTT.

The V call is TRBV29-1, the J call TRBJ2-7, with D possibly being TRBD1 or TRBD2 (5 bases each). Germline values: CDR1 SQVTM, CDR2 ANQGSEA. Trimming removed 0 bases from V and 6 bases from J, with 9 bases in between. This CDR3 spans 12 amino acids. CDR3 sequence (DNA): TGCAGCGTTGAAGACCGGGACCTCGAGCAGTACTTC. Its translation: CSVEDRDLEQYF.

This clonotype was seen more than once but under ten times. The chain has TRBV10-3 and TRBJ2-7; 8 nucleotides align to TRBD1. V gave up 10 bases and J gave up 3 bases; unmatched junction bases: 11. The CDR3 length is 14 residues. CDR1 ENHRY and CDR2 SYGVKD come from the germline V gene. The CDR3: CASTPFGTGYEQYF. The DNA of the CDR3 is TGTGCCAGCACGCCATTCGGGACAGGCTACGAGCAGTACTTC.

This clonotype occurred many times. V usage is TRBV12-3 or TRBV12-4 and J usage is TRBJ1-4; D is possibly TRBD1 (5 bases). The CDR3 contains 14 residues. Trimming stripped 5 bases from V and 8 bases from J, with 15 bases between. Here the CDR3 DNA reads TGTGCCAGCAGTCCCCTAGACAGTTGGGAAAAACTGTTTTTT. Protein product: CASSPLDSWEKLFF.

The V call is TRBV11-2, the J call TRBJ2-7; D not certain. V dropped 1 base and J dropped 1 base, with 11 bases sitting between them. Per the germline V gene, CDR1 is SGHAT and CDR2 is FQNNGV. This CDR3 has 15 residues. CDR3 region: CASSLGPKWSYEQYF. The CDR3 DNA reads TGTGCCAGCAGCTTAGGACCAAAGTGGTCCTACGAGCAGTACTTC.

As to this clonotype: It may be a read error: a sequence one base away is much more abundant. The genes are TRBV7-8 and TRBJ1-1, with D maybe TRBD1 (5 bases). The germline V gene has CDR1 SGHVS and CDR2 FQNEAQ. CDR3 length: 14 amino acids. CDR3 amino acids: CAGSTGPGNTEAFF. For the CDR3, the DNA is TGTGCCGGCAGCACGGGACCAGGGAACACTGAAGCTTTCTTT.

The rearrangement uses TRBV12-3 or TRBV12-4 and TRBJ1-2; no clear D gene. The length of the CDR3 is 14 residues. V was cut by 3 bases and J by 2 bases, with 10 bases left in between. CDR3 coding DNA: TGTGCCAGCAGTTTCCGCCCCGGGAACTATGGCTACACCTTC. Translating gives CASSFRPGNYGYTF.

Many counts were recorded for this clonotype. The rearrangement joins TRBV7-3 to TRBJ2-2; tentatively, D is TRBD2 (6 bases). Deletions cut 5 bases from V and 4 bases from J, with 17 bases between. Germline CDR1 and CDR2: SGHTA and FQGTGA. CDR3 length: 16 residues. The CDR3 DNA sequence: TGTGCCAGCAGCCCCGCTAGCGCGCGGGGCACCGGGGAGCTGTTTTTT. This translates into CASSPASARGTGELFF.

This clonotype was seen ten or more times. The V gene is TRBV20-1, the J gene TRBJ2-2, with TRBD2 as a possible D gene (5 bases). V was pared by 2 bases and J by 0 bases, with 7 bases between. Looked up from germline, CDR1 is DFQATT and CDR2 is SNEGSKA (reference sequence). CDR3 length equals 14 residues. CDR3 sequence: CSARLASNTGELFF. CDR3 coding DNA: TGCAGTGCTAGACTAGCCTCGAACACCGGGGAGCTGTTTTTT.

This clonotype was seen a handful of times. This chain links TRBV19 with TRBJ1-3; the D is unclear. The CDR3 sequence is 14 residues long. The V gene's germline CDR1 is LNHDA and CDR2 SQIVND (reference sequence). V was clipped by 6 bases and J by 0 bases, with 9 bases between them. Here the CDR3 DNA reads TGTGCCAGTAGCCTGGCCCACTCTGGAAACACCATATATTTT. The encoded protein is CASSLAHSGNTIYF.

This clonotype was counted only a few times. V gene TRBV5-4 combines with J gene TRBJ2-2; 9 positions agree with TRBD1. The V segment lost 10 bases and the J segment 4 bases; nucleotides outside the gene matches: 5. Germline V gene data show CDR1 as SGHNT and CDR2 as YYREEE (reference sequence). The CDR3 runs 13 residues. CDR3 residues: CALGQGTTGELFF. For the CDR3, the DNA is TGTGCCTTGGGACAGGGAACCACCGGGGAGCTGTTTTTT.

The table lists this clonotype with a few counts. The gene calls are TRBV5-5 and TRBJ2-5; D remains unclear. The germline gives CDR1 SGHKS, CDR2 YYEKEE (reference sequence). Between the trimmed V and J ends, which lost 2 bases and 2 bases, there was a span of 13 bases. The CDR3 is 15 amino acids. The CDR3 nucleotides read TGTGCCAGCAGCTTAAGGTCACAGATACAAGAGACCCAGTACTTC. It translates to CASSLRSQIQETQYF.

This clonotype was counted only a few times. The chain carries TRBV7-9 and TRBJ2-7; possibly TRBD2 for D (6 bases). The CDR3 has 15 residues. CDR1 is SEHNR and CDR2 is FQNEAQ in the germline V gene (reference sequence). V was clipped by 5 bases and J by 1 base, with 15 bases between them. As DNA, the CDR3 is TGTGCCAGCAGCCACCGGAGGGCCCTGTCCTACGAGCAGTACTTC. Translated: CASSHRRALSYEQYF.

This clonotype has more than one count but fewer than ten. V usage is TRBV7-6 and J usage is TRBJ2-2; TRBD2 agrees at 9 bases. Germline lookup yields CDR1 SGHVS and CDR2 FNYEAQ. The junction had 2 bases not matched to a gene; V was cut back by 3 bases and J by 0 bases. The CDR3 sequence is 16 residues long. This CDR3 reads CASSLSSGANTGELFF. CDR3 in DNA: TGTGCCAGCAGCTTGTCTAGCGGGGCGAACACCGGGGAGCTGTTTTTT.

The V call is TRBV6-6, the J call TRBJ2-7; possibly TRBD2 for D (6 bases). The V end was cut by 7 bases, the J end by 7 bases, with 14 bases between. CDR3 size: 12 residues. Germline V gives CDR1 MNHNY, CDR2 SVGAGI (reference sequence). The CDR3 DNA reads TGTGCCAGCAAACCCGGGAGCGGTGAGCAGTACTTC. Protein product: CASKPGSGEQYF.